The rows below give T cell receptor beta chains drawn from one sample of a study of T cells in tuberculosis. Only in-frame clones appear in the TCRdb table, and some are missing; sequencing was by immunoSEQ multiplex PCR. The sample holds roughly 35,000 clones, around 92% seen once. Sequenced here: PBMCs, sampled at tuberculosis diagnosis. These receptors came from an adult with tuberculosis. Some clones in this sample may be carry-over from other donors' samples. Both conserved end residues are part of each CDR3. Each record gives: clone size, D gene, V gene, J gene, CDR3 protein, CDR3 DNA. D genes are given only for firm matches. Some rows mark clone size as missing; the rest say once, few, many or name a class of expanded clone.

clone_size: NA
d_call: NA
v_call: TRBV18
j_call: TRBJ1-2
cdr3_aa: CASSPDTSNYGYTF
cdr3_nt: TGTGCCAGCTCACCGGACACCTCTAACTATGGCTACACCTTC

clone_size: NA
d_call: TRBD1
v_call: TRBV6-1
j_call: TRBJ2-5
cdr3_aa: CASSVDRGRETQYF
cdr3_nt: TGTGCCAGCAGTGTTGACAGGGGGCGAGAGACCCAGTACTTC

clone_size: NA
d_call: NA
v_call: TRBV19
j_call: TRBJ2-2
cdr3_aa: CASSLSPGGRYTGELFF
cdr3_nt: TGTGCCAGTAGTCTTTCCCCAGGAGGGCGGTACACCGGGGAGCTGTTTTTT

clone_size: NA
d_call: TRBD2
v_call: TRBV6-1
j_call: TRBJ2-3
cdr3_aa: CASSGVAGALTDTQYF
cdr3_nt: TGTGCCAGCAGTGGGGTAGCGGGGGCCCTCACAGATACGCAGTATTTT

clone_size: NA
d_call: NA
v_call: TRBV10-2
j_call: TRBJ2-7
cdr3_aa: CASSESRGFAYEQYF
cdr3_nt: TGCGCCAGCAGTGAGTCGCGAGGATTTGCCTACGAGCAGTACTTC

clone_size: NA
d_call: NA
v_call: TRBV7-2
j_call: TRBJ2-1
cdr3_aa: CASSLSSSRRDWINEQFF
cdr3_nt: TGTGCCAGCAGCTTAAGTTCTTCTCGTCGGGACTGGATCAATGAGCAGTTCTTC

clone_size: NA
d_call: NA
v_call: TRBV21-1
j_call: TRBJ2-4
cdr3_aa: CASRQGLQQRKNIQYF
cdr3_nt: TGTGCCAGCAGGCAGGGGCTACAGCAAAGAAAAAACATTCAGTACTTC

clone_size: NA
d_call: NA
v_call: TRBV25-1
j_call: TRBJ2-7
cdr3_aa: CASSFSGEYEQYF
cdr3_nt: TGTGCCAGCAGTTTCTCAGGGGAATACGAGCAGTACTTC

clone_size: NA
d_call: NA
v_call: TRBV18
j_call: TRBJ2-2
cdr3_aa: CASSGLITVRDSNTGELFF
cdr3_nt: TGTGCCAGCTCAGGGCTTATAACAGTTCGGGACTCGAACACCGGGGAGCTGTTTTTT

clone_size: few
d_call: NA
v_call: TRBV27
j_call: TRBJ2-7
cdr3_aa: CASSPGDSSYEQYF
cdr3_nt: TGTGCCAGCAGTCCGGGGGACAGCTCCTACGAGCAGTACTTC

clone_size: NA
d_call: NA
v_call: TRBV2
j_call: TRBJ2-7
cdr3_aa: CASSEGRTSEQYF
cdr3_nt: TGTGCCAGCAGTGAAGGGAGGACGAGCGAGCAGTACTTC

clone_size: NA
d_call: TRBD2
v_call: TRBV5-4
j_call: TRBJ2-1
cdr3_aa: CASSAGGRGNEQFF
cdr3_nt: TGTGCCAGCAGTGCGGGGGGCCGAGGCAATGAGCAGTTCTTC

clone_size: NA
d_call: TRBD2
v_call: TRBV28
j_call: TRBJ2-7
cdr3_aa: CASSLWSQRDLEQYF
cdr3_nt: TGTGCCAGCAGTTTATGGAGTCAGCGGGACTTGGAGCAGTACTTC

clone_size: NA
d_call: TRBD2
v_call: TRBV6-1
j_call: TRBJ2-1
cdr3_aa: CASNSGGLSYNEQFF
cdr3_nt: TGTGCCAGCAATAGCGGGGGCCTCTCCTACAATGAGCAGTTCTTC

clone_size: NA
d_call: TRBD2
v_call: TRBV19
j_call: TRBJ2-7
cdr3_aa: CASSIKAGGSYEQYF
cdr3_nt: TGTGCCAGTAGTATTAAAGCGGGGGGGAGCTACGAGCAGTACTTC

clone_size: NA
d_call: NA
v_call: TRBV6-6
j_call: TRBJ1-1
cdr3_aa: CASRHGTYMNTEAFF
cdr3_nt: TGTGCCAGCAGACATGGGACATACATGAACACTGAAGCTTTCTTT

clone_size: NA
d_call: NA
v_call: TRBV29-1
j_call: TRBJ1-1
cdr3_aa: CSTPGRERGYTEAFF
cdr3_nt: TGCAGCACCCCCGGACGGGAAAGGGGGTACACTGAAGCTTTCTTT

clone_size: few
d_call: NA
v_call: TRBV4-1
j_call: TRBJ2-2
cdr3_aa: CASSPRGLTGELFF
cdr3_nt: TGCGCCAGCAGCCCCCGAGGGTTAACCGGGGAGCTGTTTTTT

clone_size: NA
d_call: NA
v_call: TRBV7-2
j_call: TRBJ1-2
cdr3_aa: CASSPQADYGYTF
cdr3_nt: TGTGCCAGCAGCCCCCAGGCTGACTATGGCTACACCTTC

clone_size: NA
d_call: TRBD1
v_call: TRBV6-5
j_call: TRBJ1-5
cdr3_aa: CASSVDRANQPQHF
cdr3_nt: TGTGCCAGCAGTGTCGACAGGGCGAATCAGCCCCAGCATTTT

clone_size: NA
d_call: TRBD1
v_call: TRBV19
j_call: TRBJ1-1
cdr3_aa: CASSIEGGQLTEAFF
cdr3_nt: TGTGCCAGTAGTATAGAGGGGGGACAGTTAACTGAAGCTTTCTTT

clone_size: NA
d_call: NA
v_call: TRBV7-8
j_call: TRBJ2-7
cdr3_aa: CASSFEANHYEQYF
cdr3_nt: TGTGCCAGCAGCTTCGAGGCCAACCACTACGAGCAGTACTTC

clone_size: NA
d_call: TRBD2
v_call: TRBV28
j_call: TRBJ2-2
cdr3_aa: CASSHRRGGRSDTGELFF
cdr3_nt: TGTGCCAGCAGTCATAGACGGGGGGGGCGGAGCGACACCGGGGAGCTGTTTTTT

clone_size: NA
d_call: TRBD2
v_call: TRBV15
j_call: TRBJ2-3
cdr3_aa: CATSIQTSGGFDTQYF
cdr3_nt: TGTGCCACCAGCATCCAGACTAGCGGGGGGTTTGATACGCAGTATTTT

clone_size: once
d_call: NA
v_call: TRBV5-6
j_call: TRBJ1-2
cdr3_aa: CASSLGQRTNYGYTF
cdr3_nt: TGTGCCAGCAGCCTCGGACAGAGAACTAACTATGGCTACACCTTC

clone_size: NA
d_call: NA
v_call: TRBV6-5
j_call: TRBJ2-5
cdr3_aa: CASSSGEETQYF
cdr3_nt: TGTGCCAGCAGTTCGGGGGAAGAGACCCAGTACTTC

clone_size: NA
d_call: TRBD2
v_call: TRBV4-2
j_call: TRBJ2-3
cdr3_aa: CASSQGTSGEMRTDTQYF
cdr3_nt: TGTGCCAGCAGCCAAGGGACTAGCGGGGAAATGCGCACAGATACGCAGTATTTT

clone_size: NA
d_call: TRBD1
v_call: TRBV6-5
j_call: TRBJ1-2
cdr3_aa: CASSYGTGGAYTF
cdr3_nt: TGTGCCAGCAGTTACGGGACAGGGGGTGCATACACCTTC

clone_size: NA
d_call: NA
v_call: TRBV10-2
j_call: TRBJ1-6
cdr3_aa: CASSEGREGSPLHF
cdr3_nt: TGCGCCAGCAGTGAGGGGAGGGAAGGATCACCCCTCCACTTT

clone_size: NA
d_call: NA
v_call: TRBV5-1
j_call: TRBJ1-1
cdr3_aa: CASSLVPLMNTEAFF
cdr3_nt: TGCGCCAGCAGCTTGGTCCCGTTAATGAACACTGAAGCTTTCTTT

clone_size: NA
d_call: TRBD1
v_call: TRBV10-2
j_call: TRBJ2-7
cdr3_aa: CASTTRDRGYEQYF
cdr3_nt: TGCGCCAGCACCACCCGTGACAGGGGCTACGAGCAGTACTTC

clone_size: NA
d_call: TRBD1
v_call: TRBV27
j_call: TRBJ1-5
cdr3_aa: CASSPRLGQLSNQPQHF
cdr3_nt: TGTGCCAGCAGCCCAAGGTTGGGACAGCTTAGCAATCAGCCCCAGCATTTT

clone_size: NA
d_call: TRBD2
v_call: TRBV7-6
j_call: TRBJ2-7
cdr3_aa: CASSSGGTAYEQYF
cdr3_nt: TGTGCCAGCAGCTCGGGGGGGACCGCCTACGAGCAGTACTTC

clone_size: NA
d_call: TRBD1
v_call: TRBV7-9
j_call: TRBJ1-2
cdr3_aa: CASSPRTGIIGYTF
cdr3_nt: TGTGCCAGCAGTCCCCGGACAGGGATTATAGGCTACACCTTC

clone_size: NA
d_call: TRBD1
v_call: TRBV7-2
j_call: TRBJ2-7
cdr3_aa: CASSLSPGQGYEQYF
cdr3_nt: TGTGCCAGCAGCTTATCACCGGGACAGGGCTACGAGCAGTACTTC

clone_size: NA
d_call: NA
v_call: TRBV5-5
j_call: TRBJ2-7
cdr3_aa: CASSFVARYEQYF
cdr3_nt: TGTGCCAGCAGCTTCGTCGCGAGGTACGAGCAGTACTTC

clone_size: NA
d_call: TRBD1
v_call: TRBV10-3
j_call: TRBJ2-1
cdr3_aa: CAISPTSLDRAYNEQFF
cdr3_nt: TGTGCCATCAGTCCTACCAGCTTGGACAGGGCCTACAATGAGCAGTTCTTC

clone_size: NA
d_call: TRBD1
v_call: TRBV13
j_call: TRBJ2-5
cdr3_aa: CASSLGTAQETQYF
cdr3_nt: TGTGCCAGCAGCTTGGGGACAGCCCAAGAGACCCAGTACTTC

clone_size: NA
d_call: NA
v_call: TRBV6-5
j_call: TRBJ1-2
cdr3_aa: CASRDRGRGYGYTF
cdr3_nt: TGTGCCAGCAGGGATCGCGGCAGGGGTTATGGCTACACCTTC

clone_size: NA
d_call: NA
v_call: TRBV10-3
j_call: TRBJ1-5
cdr3_aa: CAIRTGQIYSNQPQHF
cdr3_nt: TGTGCCATCAGAACCGGACAGATTTATAGCAATCAGCCCCAGCATTTT

clone_size: NA
d_call: NA
v_call: TRBV7-2
j_call: TRBJ1-1
cdr3_aa: CASSGLRQTMNTEAFF
cdr3_nt: TGTGCCAGCAGCGGACTACGACAAACCATGAACACTGAAGCTTTCTTT

clone_size: NA
d_call: NA
v_call: TRBV18
j_call: TRBJ1-6
cdr3_aa: CASYYSLYLPNSPLHF
cdr3_nt: TGTGCCAGCTACTATTCTCTGTACCTGCCCAATTCACCCCTCCACTTT

clone_size: NA
d_call: NA
v_call: TRBV21-1
j_call: TRBJ2-7
cdr3_aa: CASSNQRGGLVYEQYF
cdr3_nt: TGTGCCAGCAGCAACCAGCGGGGGGGCCTGGTCTACGAGCAGTACTTC

clone_size: NA
d_call: TRBD1
v_call: TRBV6-5
j_call: TRBJ1-2
cdr3_aa: CASSLRTGLGYTF
cdr3_nt: TGTGCCAGCAGCCTCCGGACAGGGTTAGGCTACACCTTC

clone_size: NA
d_call: NA
v_call: TRBV7-9
j_call: TRBJ1-3
cdr3_aa: CASSPPGISGNTIYF
cdr3_nt: TGTGCCAGCAGCCCCCCAGGCATCTCTGGAAACACCATATATTTT

clone_size: NA
d_call: TRBD1
v_call: TRBV15
j_call: TRBJ1-1
cdr3_aa: CATSRERTGANTEAFF
cdr3_nt: TGTGCCACCAGCAGAGAGAGGACAGGAGCGAACACTGAAGCTTTCTTT

clone_size: NA
d_call: NA
v_call: TRBV30
j_call: TRBJ1-2
cdr3_aa: CAWSVRRSPNYGYTF
cdr3_nt: TGTGCCTGGAGTGTACGCAGGTCCCCTAACTATGGCTACACCTTC

clone_size: NA
d_call: TRBD1
v_call: TRBV29-1
j_call: TRBJ2-7
cdr3_aa: CSVKAQGAGEQYF
cdr3_nt: TGCAGCGTGAAGGCCCAGGGGGCGGGCGAGCAGTACTTC

clone_size: NA
d_call: NA
v_call: TRBV18
j_call: TRBJ1-2
cdr3_aa: CASSPAGTPGGYTF
cdr3_nt: TGTGCCAGCTCACCAGCTGGTACCCCGGGAGGCTACACCTTC

clone_size: NA
d_call: NA
v_call: TRBV25-1
j_call: TRBJ2-7
cdr3_aa: CASSRPGGTYEQYF
cdr3_nt: TGTGCCAGCAGTAGACCAGGGGGGACCTACGAGCAGTACTTC

clone_size: once
d_call: NA
v_call: TRBV29-1
j_call: TRBJ2-2
cdr3_aa: CSVVEQDHRTGELFF
cdr3_nt: TGCAGCGTTGTAGAACAGGACCATCGGACCGGGGAGCTGTTTTTT

clone_size: once
d_call: NA
v_call: TRBV2
j_call: TRBJ1-5
cdr3_aa: CASSEDRQPQHF
cdr3_nt: TGTGCCAGCAGCGAGGATAGGCAGCCCCAGCATTTT

clone_size: NA
d_call: TRBD2
v_call: TRBV2
j_call: TRBJ2-7
cdr3_aa: CASSEFSSGSTLGAGVSYEQYF
cdr3_nt: TGTGCCAGCAGTGAATTCTCCTCCGGTTCTACGCTTGGGGCGGGGGTATCCTACGAGCAGTACTTC

clone_size: few
d_call: NA
v_call: TRBV11-2
j_call: TRBJ1-2
cdr3_aa: CASSLTGNGYTF
cdr3_nt: TGTGCCAGCAGCTTAACAGGGAATGGCTACACCTTC